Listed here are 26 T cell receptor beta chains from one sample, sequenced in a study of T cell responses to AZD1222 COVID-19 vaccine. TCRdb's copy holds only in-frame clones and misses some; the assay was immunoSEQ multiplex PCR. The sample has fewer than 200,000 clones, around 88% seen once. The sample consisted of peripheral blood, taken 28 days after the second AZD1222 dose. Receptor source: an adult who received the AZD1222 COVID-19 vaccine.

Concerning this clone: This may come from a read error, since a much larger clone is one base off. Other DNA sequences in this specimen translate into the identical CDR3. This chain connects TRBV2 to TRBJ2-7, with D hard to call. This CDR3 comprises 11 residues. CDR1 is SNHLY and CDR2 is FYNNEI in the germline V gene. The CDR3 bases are TGTGCCAGCAGGGGGTACTACGAACAGTACTTC. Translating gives CASRGYYEQYF.

In DNA, the CDR3 is TGTGCCAGCAGCTTGGAGGGACAGATCCCTTCCGCTGAAGCTTTCTTT. Protein sequence: CASSLEGQIPSAEAFF. The V and J genes are TRBV5-4 and TRBJ1-1; 7 bases line up with TRBD1. Germline assignment: CDR1 SGHNT and CDR2 YYREEE (reference sequence). Trimming cost V 0 bases and J 6 bases; bases outside gene matches: 11. This CDR3 is built from 16 residues.

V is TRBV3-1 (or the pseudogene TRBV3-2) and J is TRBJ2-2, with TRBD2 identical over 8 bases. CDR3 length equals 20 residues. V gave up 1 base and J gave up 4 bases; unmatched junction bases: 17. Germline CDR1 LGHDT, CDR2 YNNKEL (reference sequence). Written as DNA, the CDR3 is TGTGCCAGCAGCCAAGTAATTTCCCGGGGGGGCTCAGATGGCACCGGGGAGCTGTTTTTT. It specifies CASSQVISRGGSDGTGELFF.

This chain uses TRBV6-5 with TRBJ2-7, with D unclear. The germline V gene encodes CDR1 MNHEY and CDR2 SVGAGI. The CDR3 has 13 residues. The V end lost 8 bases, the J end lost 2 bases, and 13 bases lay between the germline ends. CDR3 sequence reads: CASAQDGTYEQYF. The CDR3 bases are TGTGCCAGCGCCCAAGACGGAACCTACGAGCAGTACTTC.

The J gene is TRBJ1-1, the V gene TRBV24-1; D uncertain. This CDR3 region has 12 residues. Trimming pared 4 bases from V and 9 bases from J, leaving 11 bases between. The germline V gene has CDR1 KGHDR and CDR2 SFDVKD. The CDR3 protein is CATSEGREKAFF. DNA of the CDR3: TGTGCCACCAGTGAGGGGAGGGAAAAAGCTTTCTTT.

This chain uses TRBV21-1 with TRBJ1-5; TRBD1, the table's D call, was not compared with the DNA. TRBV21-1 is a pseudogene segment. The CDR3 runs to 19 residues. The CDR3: CASSKGRSGQVRGSQPQHF. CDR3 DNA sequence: TGTGCCAGCAGCAAAGGCCGGTCTGGACAGGTTAGGGGTAGTCAGCCCCAGCATTTT.

The CDR3 DNA reads TGTGCCAGCAGTTATAGGGGAACTGGAAACACCATATATTTT. This encodes CASSYRGTGNTIYF. This chain links TRBV6-5 with TRBJ1-3; a weak D match, TRBD1 (5 bases). The germline V gene has CDR1 MNHEY and CDR2 SVGAGI. V dropped 3 bases and J dropped 2 bases, with 8 bases sitting between them. This CDR3 region has 14 residues.

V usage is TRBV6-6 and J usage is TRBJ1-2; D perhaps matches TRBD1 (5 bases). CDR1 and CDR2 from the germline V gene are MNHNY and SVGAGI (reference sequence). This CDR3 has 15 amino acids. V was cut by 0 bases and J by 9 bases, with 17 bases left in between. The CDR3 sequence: CASSYSEVGGIRYTF. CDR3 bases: TGTGCCAGCAGTTACTCTGAGGTTGGGGGGATACGCTACACCTTC.

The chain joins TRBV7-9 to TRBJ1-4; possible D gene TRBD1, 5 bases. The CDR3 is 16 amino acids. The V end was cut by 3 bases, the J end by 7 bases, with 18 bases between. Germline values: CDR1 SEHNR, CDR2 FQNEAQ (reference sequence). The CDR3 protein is CASSFLTGLGGEKLFF. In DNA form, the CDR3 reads TGTGCCAGCAGCTTTCTGACCGGTTTGGGGGGTGAAAAACTGTTTTTT. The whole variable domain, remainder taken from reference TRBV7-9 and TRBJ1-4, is DTGVSQNPRHKITKRGQNVTFRCDPISEHNRLYWYRQTLGQGPEFLTYFQNEAQLEKSRLLSDRFSAERPKGSFSTLEIQRTEQGDSAMYLCASSFLTGLGGEKLFFGSGTQLSVL.

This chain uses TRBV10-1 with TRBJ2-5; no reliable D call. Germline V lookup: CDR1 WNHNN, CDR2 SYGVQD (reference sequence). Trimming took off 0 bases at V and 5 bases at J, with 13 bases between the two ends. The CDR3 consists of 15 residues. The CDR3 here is CASSESGDQSETQYF. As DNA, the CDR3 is TGCGCCAGCAGTGAGTCGGGCGATCAGTCGGAGACCCAGTACTTC.

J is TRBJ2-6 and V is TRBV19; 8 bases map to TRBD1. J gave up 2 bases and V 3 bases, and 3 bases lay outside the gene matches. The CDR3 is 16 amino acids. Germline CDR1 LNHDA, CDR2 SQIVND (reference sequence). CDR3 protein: CASSIQGAAGANVLTF. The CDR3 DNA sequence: TGTGCCAGTAGTATTCAGGGGGCGGCTGGGGCCAACGTCCTGACTTTC.

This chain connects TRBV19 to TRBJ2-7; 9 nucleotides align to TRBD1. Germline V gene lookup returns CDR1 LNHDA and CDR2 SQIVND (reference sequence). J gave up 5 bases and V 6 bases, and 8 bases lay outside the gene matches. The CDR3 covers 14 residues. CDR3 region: CASSLQGAHDEQYF. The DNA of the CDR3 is TGTGCCAGTAGCCTACAGGGGGCGCACGACGAGCAGTACTTC.

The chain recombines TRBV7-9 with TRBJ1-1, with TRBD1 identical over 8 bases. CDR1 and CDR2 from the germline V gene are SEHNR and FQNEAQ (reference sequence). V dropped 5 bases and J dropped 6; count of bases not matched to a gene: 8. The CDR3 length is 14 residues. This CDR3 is CASSQGQDGAEAFF. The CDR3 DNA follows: TGTGCCAGCAGCCAGGGACAGGACGGAGCTGAAGCTTTCTTT.

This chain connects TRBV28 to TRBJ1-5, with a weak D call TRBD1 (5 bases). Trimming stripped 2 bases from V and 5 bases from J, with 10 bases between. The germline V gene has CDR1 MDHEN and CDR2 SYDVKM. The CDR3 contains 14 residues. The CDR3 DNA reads TGTGCCAGCAGTTTAGGGGGTGGGGATCAGCCCCAGCATTTT. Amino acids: CASSLGGGDQPQHF.

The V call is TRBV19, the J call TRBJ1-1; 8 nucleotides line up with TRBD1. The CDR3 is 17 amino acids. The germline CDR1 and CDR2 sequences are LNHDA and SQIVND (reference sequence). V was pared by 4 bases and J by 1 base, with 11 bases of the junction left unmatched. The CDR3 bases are TGTGCCAGTAGTAAAGATCCCCCAGGGGGCCCGAACACTGAAGCTTTCTTT. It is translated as CASSKDPPGGPNTEAFF. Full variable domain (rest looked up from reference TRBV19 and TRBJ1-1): DGGITQSPKYLFRKEGQNVTLSCEQNLNHDAMYWYRQDPGQGLRLIYYSQIVNDFQKGDIAEGYSVSREKKESFPLTVTSAQKNPTAFYLCASSKDPPGGPNTEAFFGQGTRLTVV.

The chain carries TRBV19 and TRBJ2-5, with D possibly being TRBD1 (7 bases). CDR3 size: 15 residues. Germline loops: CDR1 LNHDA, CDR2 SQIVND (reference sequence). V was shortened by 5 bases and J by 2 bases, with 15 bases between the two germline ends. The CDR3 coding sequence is TGTGCCAGTAGTGGAGGGACAGCCTTTCAAGAGACCCAGTACTTC. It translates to CASSGGTAFQETQYF.

DNA for the CDR3: TGTGCCAGCAGTGAAGATCCAAGGCCCACTGAAGCTTTCTTT. Translation: CASSEDPRPTEAFF. The rearrangement uses TRBV6-1 and TRBJ1-1, with D unresolved. Germline V lookup: CDR1 MNHNS, CDR2 SASEGT. V lost 1 base and J 4 bases, leaving 10 bases between the germline ends. The CDR3 extends over 14 amino acids.

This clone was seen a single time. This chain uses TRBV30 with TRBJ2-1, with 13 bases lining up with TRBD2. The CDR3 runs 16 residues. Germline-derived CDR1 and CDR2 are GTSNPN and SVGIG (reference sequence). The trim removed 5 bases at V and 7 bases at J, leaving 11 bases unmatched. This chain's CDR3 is CAWGNVWTSGRNEQFF. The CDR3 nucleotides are TGTGCCTGGGGGAACGTTTGGACTAGCGGGAGAAATGAGCAGTTCTTC.

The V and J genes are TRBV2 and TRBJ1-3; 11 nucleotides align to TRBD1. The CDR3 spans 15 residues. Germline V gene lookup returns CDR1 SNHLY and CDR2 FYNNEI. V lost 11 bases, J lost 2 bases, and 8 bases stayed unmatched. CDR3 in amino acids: CALQRTGGPGNTIYF. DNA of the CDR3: TGTGCCCTCCAGCGGACAGGGGGCCCTGGAAACACCATATATTTT.

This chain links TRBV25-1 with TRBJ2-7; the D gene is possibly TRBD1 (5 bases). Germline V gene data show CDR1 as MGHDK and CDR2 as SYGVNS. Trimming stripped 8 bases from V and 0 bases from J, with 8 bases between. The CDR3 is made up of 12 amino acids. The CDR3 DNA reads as TGTGCCAGCGCGACAGTCTCCTACGAGCAGTACTTC. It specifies CASATVSYEQYF.

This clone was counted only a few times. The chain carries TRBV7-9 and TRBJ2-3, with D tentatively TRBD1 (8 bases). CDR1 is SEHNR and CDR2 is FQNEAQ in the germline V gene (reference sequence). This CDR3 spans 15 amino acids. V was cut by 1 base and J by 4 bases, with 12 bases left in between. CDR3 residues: CASSLVQGGADTQYF. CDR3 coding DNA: TGTGCCAGCAGCTTAGTACAGGGGGGGGCAGATACGCAGTATTTT.

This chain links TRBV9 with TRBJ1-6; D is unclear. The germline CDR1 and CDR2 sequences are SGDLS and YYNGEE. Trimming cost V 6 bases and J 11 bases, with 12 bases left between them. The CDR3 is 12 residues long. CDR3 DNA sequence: TGTGCCAGCAAGGTGGGGAGTCCACCCCTCCACTTT. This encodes CASKVGSPPLHF.

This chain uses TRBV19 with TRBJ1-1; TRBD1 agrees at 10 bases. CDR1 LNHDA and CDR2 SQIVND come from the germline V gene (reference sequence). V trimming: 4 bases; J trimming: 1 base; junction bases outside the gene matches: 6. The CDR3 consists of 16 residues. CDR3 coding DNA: TGTGCCAGTAGTACCCGGACAGGGGGTGGGAACACTGAAGCTTTCTTT. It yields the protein CASSTRTGGGNTEAFF.

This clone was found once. The CDR3 is CSAPTQNIQYF. In DNA form, the CDR3 reads TGCAGTGCCCCCACCCAAAACATTCAGTACTTC. The chain links TRBV20-1 to TRBJ2-4; no firm D call. The germline V and J ends were trimmed by 6 bases and 5 bases, with 8 bases remaining between them. Germline values: CDR1 DFQATT, CDR2 SNEGSKA (reference sequence). The CDR3 loop spans 11 amino acids.

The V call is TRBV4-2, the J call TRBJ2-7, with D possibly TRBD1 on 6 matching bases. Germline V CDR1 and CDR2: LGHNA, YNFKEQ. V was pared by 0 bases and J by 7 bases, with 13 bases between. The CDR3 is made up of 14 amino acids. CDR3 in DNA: TGTGCCAGCAGCCAAGAGTTGGGGGCGAGGGAGCAGTACTTC. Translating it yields CASSQELGAREQYF.

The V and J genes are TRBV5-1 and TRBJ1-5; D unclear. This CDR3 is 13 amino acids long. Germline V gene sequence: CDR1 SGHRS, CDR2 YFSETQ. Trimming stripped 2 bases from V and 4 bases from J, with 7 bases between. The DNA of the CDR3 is TGCGCCAGCAGCTTCGATGGGAATCAGCCCCAGCATTTT. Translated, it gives CASSFDGNQPQHF.